Given below is one T cell receptor (beta chain) in context. This sample was included in a study of blood T cell repertoires in COVID-19. In the source study's methods: Nucleated cell counts were estimated from reference gene primer amplification. The assay was immunoSEQ multiplex PCR, and TCRdb's table has in-frame clones only and misses some. V, J and clone size derive from that table, while D and trimming were established from the DNA sequence. The sample shows roughly 160,000 clones, approximately 90% of them seen only once. This CDR3 has 14 amino acids. With 8 bases clipped from V and 6 bases from J, the junction kept 10 bases outside the gene matches. Germline CDR1 KGHDR, CDR2 SFDVKD.

This sequence joins TRBV24-1 and TRBJ1-2; 8 bases fit TRBD1. This clonotype originated in a man between 60 and 75 years old with acute or convalescent COVID-19. The sequencing sample was made of peripheral blood. CDR3 nucleotide sequence: TGTGCCACCAATTCCGGACAGGGTACGGATGGCTACACCTTC. Translating gives CATNSGQGTDGYTF.